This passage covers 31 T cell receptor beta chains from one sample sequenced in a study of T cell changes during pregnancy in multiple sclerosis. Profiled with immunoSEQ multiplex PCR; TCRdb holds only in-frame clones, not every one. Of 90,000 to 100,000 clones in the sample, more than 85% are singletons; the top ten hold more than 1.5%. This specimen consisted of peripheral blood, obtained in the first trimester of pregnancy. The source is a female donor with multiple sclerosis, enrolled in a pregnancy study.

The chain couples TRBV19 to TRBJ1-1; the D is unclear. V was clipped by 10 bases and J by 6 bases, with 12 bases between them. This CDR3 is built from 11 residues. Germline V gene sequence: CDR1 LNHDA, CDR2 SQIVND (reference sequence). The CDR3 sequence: CATSVSAEAFF. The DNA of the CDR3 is TGTGCCACCTCTGTCAGTGCTGAAGCTTTCTTT.

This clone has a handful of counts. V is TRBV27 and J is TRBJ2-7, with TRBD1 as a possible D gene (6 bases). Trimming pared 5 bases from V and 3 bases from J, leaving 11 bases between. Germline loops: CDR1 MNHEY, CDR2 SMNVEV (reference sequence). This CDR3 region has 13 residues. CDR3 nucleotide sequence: TGTGCCAGCAGTCTCACGGACAGCTACGAGCAGTACTTC. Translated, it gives CASSLTDSYEQYF.

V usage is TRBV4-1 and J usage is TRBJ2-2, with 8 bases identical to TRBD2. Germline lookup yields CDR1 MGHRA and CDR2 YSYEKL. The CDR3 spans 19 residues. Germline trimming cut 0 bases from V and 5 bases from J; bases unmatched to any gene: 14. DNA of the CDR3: TGCGCCAGCAGCCAAGATCTGCTGGGCGGGAGGAGGGAGACCGGGGAGCTGTTTTTT. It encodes CASSQDLLGGRRETGELFF.

The CDR3 sequence: CASSLLGRMNTEAFF. CDR3 nucleotides: TGCGCCAGCAGTCTATTAGGGAGGATGAACACTGAAGCTTTCTTT. V and J are TRBV23-1 and TRBJ1-1; D is ambiguous. TRBV23-1 is an open reading frame whose function is uncertain. Trimming shortened V by 4 bases and J by 0 bases, and 12 bases separated the two germline ends. This CDR3 comprises 15 residues.

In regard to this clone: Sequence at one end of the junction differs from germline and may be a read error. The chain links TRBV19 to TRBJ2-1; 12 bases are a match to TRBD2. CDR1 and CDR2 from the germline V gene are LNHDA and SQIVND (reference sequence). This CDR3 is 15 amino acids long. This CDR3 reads CASSIGLAGVVGPLF. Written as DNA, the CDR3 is TGTGCCAGTAGTATAGGACTAGCGGGAGTGGTCGGTCCACTCTTC.

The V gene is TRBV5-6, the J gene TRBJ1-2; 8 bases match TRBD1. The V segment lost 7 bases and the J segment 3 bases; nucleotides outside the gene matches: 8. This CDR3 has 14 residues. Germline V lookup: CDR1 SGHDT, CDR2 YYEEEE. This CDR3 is CASRIPGQDYGYTF. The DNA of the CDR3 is TGTGCCAGCCGAATCCCGGGACAGGACTATGGCTACACCTTC.

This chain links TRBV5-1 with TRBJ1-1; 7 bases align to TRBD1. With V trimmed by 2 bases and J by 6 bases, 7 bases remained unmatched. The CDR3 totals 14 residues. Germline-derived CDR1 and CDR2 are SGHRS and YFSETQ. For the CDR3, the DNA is TGCGCCAGCAGCTTCGAGAGGGGGCGGGCTGAAGCTTTCTTT. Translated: CASSFERGRAEAFF.

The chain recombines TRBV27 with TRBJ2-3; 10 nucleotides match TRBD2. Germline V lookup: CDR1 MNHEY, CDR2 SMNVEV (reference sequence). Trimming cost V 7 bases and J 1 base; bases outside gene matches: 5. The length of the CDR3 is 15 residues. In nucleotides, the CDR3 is TGTGCCAGCAATCCTAGCGGGGGCCGCACAGATACGCAGTATTTT. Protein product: CASNPSGGRTDTQYF.

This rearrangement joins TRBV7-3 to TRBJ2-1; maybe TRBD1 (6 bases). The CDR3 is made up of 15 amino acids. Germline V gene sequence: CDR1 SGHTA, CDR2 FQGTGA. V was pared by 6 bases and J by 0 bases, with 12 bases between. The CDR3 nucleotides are TGTGCCAGCAGTCAGGGGCGGAGCTCCTACAATGAGCAGTTCTTC. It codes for CASSQGRSSYNEQFF.

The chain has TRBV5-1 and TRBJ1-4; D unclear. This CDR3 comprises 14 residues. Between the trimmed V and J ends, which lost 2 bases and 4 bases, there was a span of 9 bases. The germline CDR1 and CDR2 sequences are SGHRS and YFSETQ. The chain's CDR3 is CASSLESVNEKLFF. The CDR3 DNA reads TGCGCCAGCAGCTTAGAATCGGTTAATGAAAAACTGTTTTTT.

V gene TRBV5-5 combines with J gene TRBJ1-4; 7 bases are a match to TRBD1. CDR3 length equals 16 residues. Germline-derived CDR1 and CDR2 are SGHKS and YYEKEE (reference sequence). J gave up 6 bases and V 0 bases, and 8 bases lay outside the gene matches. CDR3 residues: CASSLGHRGADEKLFF. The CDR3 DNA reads TGTGCCAGCAGCTTGGGACACAGGGGCGCCGATGAAAAACTGTTTTTT.

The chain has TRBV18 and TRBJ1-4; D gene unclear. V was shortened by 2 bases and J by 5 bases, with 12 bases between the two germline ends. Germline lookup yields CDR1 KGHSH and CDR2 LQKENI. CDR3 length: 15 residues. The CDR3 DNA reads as TGTGCCAGCTCACCAATCGGAGACGGGAATGAAAAACTGTTTTTT. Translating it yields CASSPIGDGNEKLFF.

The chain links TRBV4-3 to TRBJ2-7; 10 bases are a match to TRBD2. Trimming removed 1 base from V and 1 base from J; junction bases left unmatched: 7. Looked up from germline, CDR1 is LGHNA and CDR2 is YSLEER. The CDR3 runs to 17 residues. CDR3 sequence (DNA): TGCGCCAGCAGCCAAGTCCCGGGACTAGCGACTTCCTACGAGCAGTACTTC. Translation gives CASSQVPGLATSYEQYF.

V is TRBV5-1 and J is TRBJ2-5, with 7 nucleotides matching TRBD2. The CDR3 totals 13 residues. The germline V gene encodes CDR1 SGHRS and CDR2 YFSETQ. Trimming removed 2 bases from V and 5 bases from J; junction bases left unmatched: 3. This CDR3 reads CASSFQGGETQYF. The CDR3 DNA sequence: TGCGCCAGCAGCTTTCAGGGAGGGGAGACCCAGTACTTC.

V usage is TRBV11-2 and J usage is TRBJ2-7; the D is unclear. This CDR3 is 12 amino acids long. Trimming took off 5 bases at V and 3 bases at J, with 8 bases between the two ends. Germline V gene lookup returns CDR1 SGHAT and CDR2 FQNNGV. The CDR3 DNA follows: TGTGCCAGCAGCCCCCCGGGCTACGAGCAGTACTTC. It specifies CASSPPGYEQYF.

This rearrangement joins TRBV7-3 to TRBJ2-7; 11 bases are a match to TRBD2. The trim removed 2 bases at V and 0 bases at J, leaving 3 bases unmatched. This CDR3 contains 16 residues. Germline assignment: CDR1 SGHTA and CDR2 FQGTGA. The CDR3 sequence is CASSLRLAGISYEQYF. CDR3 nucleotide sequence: TGTGCCAGCAGCTTACGACTAGCGGGAATCTCCTACGAGCAGTACTTC.

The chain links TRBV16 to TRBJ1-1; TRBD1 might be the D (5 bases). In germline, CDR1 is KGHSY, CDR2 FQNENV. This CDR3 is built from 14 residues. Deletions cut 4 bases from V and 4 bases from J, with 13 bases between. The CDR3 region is CASSPVGGVTEAFF. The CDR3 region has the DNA TGTGCCAGCAGCCCCGTCGGGGGGGTCACTGAAGCTTTCTTT.

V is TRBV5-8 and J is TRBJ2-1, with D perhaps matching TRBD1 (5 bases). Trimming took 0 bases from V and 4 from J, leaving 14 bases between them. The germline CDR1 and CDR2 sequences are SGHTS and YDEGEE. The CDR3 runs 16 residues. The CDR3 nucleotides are TGTGCCAGCAGCTTGGCCGTAACAGGTTCTTACAATGAGCAGTTCTTC. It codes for CASSLAVTGSYNEQFF.

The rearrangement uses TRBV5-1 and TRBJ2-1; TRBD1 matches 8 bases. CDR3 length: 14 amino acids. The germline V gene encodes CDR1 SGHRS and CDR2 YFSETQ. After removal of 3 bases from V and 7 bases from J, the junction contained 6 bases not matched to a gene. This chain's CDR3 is CASSYGQGPNEQFF. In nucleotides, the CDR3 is TGCGCCAGCAGCTATGGACAGGGTCCAAATGAGCAGTTCTTC.

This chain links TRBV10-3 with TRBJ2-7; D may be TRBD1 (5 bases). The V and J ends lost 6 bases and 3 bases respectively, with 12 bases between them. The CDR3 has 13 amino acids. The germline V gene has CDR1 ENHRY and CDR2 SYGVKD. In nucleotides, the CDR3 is TGTGCCATCAGGTTGGACAACGTCTACGAGCAGTACTTC. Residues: CAIRLDNVYEQYF.

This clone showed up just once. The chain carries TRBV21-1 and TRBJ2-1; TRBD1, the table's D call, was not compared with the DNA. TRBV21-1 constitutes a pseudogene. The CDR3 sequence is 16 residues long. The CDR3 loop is CASSIKRPRKHNEQFF. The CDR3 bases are TGTGCCAGCAGCATAAAACGGCCCAGGAAACACAATGAGCAGTTCTTC.

The CDR3 spells CTSSPPGTGLPETQYF. The CDR3 coding sequence is TGCACCAGCAGCCCACCCGGGACAGGGTTACCGGAGACCCAGTACTTC. V usage is TRBV1 and J usage is TRBJ2-5; TRBD1, the table's D call, was not compared with the DNA. TRBV1 has pseudogene status. The CDR3 has 16 amino acids.

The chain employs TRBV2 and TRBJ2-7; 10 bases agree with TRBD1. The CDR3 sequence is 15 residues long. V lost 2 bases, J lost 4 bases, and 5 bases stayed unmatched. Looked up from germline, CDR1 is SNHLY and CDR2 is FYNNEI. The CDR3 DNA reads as TGTGCCAGCAGTGAAACTGGGACAGGGGAGTACGAGCAGTACTTC. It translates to CASSETGTGEYEQYF.

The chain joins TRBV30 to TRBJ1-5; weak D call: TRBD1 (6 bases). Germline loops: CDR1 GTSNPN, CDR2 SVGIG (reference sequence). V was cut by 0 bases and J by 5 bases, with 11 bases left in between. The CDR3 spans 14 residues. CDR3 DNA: TGTGCCTGGAGTGTACGGGCAGGGGATCAGCCCCAGCATTTT. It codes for CAWSVRAGDQPQHF.

The CDR3: CASRDRVHGYTF. The CDR3, as DNA: TGTGCCAGCAGGGACAGGGTTCACGGCTACACCTTC. The chain couples TRBV9 to TRBJ1-2; the match to TRBD1 covers 8 bases. The V and J ends lost 5 bases and 8 bases, in that order; junction bases with no gene match: 5. The V gene's germline CDR1 is SGDLS and CDR2 YYNGEE. The CDR3 has 12 residues.

CDR3 nucleotides: TGCGCCAGCAGCCAAGTAAGCGGGAGGACCTCCTACGAGCAGTACTTC. Encoded protein: CASSQVSGRTSYEQYF. This chain connects TRBV4-1 to TRBJ2-7; 9 bases are shared with TRBD2. V shed 1 base and J 0 bases; nucleotides not matched to a gene: 4. The CDR3 totals 16 residues. Germline CDR1 is MGHRA and CDR2 is YSYEKL.

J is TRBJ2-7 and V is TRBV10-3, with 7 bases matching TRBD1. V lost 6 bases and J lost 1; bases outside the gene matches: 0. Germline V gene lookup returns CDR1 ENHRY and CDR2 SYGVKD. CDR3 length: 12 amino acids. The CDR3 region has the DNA TGTGCCATCAGGGGACAGTCCTACGAGCAGTACTTC. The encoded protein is CAIRGQSYEQYF.

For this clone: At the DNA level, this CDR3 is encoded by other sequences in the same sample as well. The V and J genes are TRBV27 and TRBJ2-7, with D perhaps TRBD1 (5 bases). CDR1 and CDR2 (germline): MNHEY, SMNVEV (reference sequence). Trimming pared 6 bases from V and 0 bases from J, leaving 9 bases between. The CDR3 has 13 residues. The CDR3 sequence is CASSLTGSYEQYF. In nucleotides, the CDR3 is TGTGCCAGCAGCCTCACAGGCTCCTACGAGCAGTACTTC.

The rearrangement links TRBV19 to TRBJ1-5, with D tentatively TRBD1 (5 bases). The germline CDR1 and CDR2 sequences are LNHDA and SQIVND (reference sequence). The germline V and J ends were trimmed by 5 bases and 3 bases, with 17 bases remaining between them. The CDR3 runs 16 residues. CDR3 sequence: CASSGGGAGFNQPQHF. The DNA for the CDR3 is TGTGCCAGTAGTGGGGGAGGGGCCGGGTTCAATCAGCCCCAGCATTTT. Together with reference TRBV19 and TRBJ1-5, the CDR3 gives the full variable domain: DGGITQSPKYLFRKEGQNVTLSCEQNLNHDAMYWYRQDPGQGLRLIYYSQIVNDFQKGDIAEGYSVSREKKESFPLTVTSAQKNPTAFYLCASSGGGAGFNQPQHFGDGTRLSIL.

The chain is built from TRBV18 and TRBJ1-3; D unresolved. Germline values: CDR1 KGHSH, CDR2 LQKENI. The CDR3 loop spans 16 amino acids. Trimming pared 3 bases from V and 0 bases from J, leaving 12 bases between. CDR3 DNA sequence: TGTGCCAGCTCACCCCTTACTGCCCGCTCTGGAAACACCATATATTTT. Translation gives CASSPLTARSGNTIYF.

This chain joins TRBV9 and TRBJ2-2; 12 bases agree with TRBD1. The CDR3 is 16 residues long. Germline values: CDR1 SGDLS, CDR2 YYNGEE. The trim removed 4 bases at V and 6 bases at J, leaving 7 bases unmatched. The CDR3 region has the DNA TGTGCCAGCAGCCCACCGGGACAGGGGGCTGCCGGGGAGCTGTTTTTT. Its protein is CASSPPGQGAAGELFF.